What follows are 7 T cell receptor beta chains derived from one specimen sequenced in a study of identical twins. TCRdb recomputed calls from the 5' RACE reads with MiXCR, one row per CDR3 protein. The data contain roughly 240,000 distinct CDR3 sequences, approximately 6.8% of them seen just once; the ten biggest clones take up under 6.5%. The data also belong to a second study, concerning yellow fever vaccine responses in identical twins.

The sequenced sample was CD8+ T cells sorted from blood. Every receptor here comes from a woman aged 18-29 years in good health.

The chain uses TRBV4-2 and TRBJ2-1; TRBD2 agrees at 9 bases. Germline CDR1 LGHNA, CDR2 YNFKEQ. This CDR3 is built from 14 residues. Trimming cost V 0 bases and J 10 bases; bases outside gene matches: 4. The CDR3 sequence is CASSQDLLAGEQFF. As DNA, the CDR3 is TGTGCCAGCAGCCAAGATCTGCTAGCGGGGGAGCAGTTCTTC.

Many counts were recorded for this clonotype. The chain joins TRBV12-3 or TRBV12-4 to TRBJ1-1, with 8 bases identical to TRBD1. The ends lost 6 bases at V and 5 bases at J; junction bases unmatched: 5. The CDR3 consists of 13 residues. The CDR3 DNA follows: TGTGCCAGCAGCAGGGGGCGATGGACTGAAGCTTTCTTT. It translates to CASSRGRWTEAFF.

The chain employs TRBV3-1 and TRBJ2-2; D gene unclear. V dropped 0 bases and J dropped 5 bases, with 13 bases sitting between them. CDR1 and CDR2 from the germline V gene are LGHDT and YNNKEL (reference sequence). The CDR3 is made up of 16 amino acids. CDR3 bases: TGTGCCAGCAGCCAAGATGACGCGTACGGGACCGGGGAGCTGTTTTTT. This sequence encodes CASSQDDAYGTGELFF.

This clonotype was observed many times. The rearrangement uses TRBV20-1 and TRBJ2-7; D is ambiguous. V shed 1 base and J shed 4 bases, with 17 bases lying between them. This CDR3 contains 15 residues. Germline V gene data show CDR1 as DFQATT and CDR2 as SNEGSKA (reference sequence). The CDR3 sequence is CSARARSGSRYEQYV. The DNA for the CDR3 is TGCAGTGCTAGAGCGAGGTCAGGCAGTCGTTACGAGCAGTACGTC.

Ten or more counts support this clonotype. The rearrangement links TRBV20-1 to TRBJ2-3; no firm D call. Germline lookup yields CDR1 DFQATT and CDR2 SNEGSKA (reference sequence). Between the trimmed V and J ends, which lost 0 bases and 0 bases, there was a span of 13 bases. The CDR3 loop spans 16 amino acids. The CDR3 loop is CSARDLLAPSTDTQYF. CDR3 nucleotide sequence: TGCAGTGCTAGAGATCTCCTGGCTCCTAGCACAGATACGCAGTATTTT.

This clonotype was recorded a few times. CDR3 sequence: CASSSRVAGGSYEQYF. CDR3 nucleotides: TGTGCCAGCAGCTCTCGGGTAGCGGGAGGTTCCTACGAGCAGTACTTC. The rearrangement uses TRBV7-9 and TRBJ2-7, with TRBD2 matching over 10 bases. Germline V gene sequence: CDR1 SEHNR, CDR2 FQNEAQ (reference sequence). J gave up 1 base and V 4 bases, and 7 bases lay outside the gene matches. The CDR3 is made up of 16 amino acids.

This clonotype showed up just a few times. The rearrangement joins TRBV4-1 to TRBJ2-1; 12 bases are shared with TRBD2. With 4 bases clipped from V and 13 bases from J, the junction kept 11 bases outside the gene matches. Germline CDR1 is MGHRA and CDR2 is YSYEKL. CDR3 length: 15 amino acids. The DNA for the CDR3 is TGCGCCAGCAGCCCCGGGACTAGCGGGTTTATCCCCCAGTTCTTC. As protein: CASSPGTSGFIPQFF.